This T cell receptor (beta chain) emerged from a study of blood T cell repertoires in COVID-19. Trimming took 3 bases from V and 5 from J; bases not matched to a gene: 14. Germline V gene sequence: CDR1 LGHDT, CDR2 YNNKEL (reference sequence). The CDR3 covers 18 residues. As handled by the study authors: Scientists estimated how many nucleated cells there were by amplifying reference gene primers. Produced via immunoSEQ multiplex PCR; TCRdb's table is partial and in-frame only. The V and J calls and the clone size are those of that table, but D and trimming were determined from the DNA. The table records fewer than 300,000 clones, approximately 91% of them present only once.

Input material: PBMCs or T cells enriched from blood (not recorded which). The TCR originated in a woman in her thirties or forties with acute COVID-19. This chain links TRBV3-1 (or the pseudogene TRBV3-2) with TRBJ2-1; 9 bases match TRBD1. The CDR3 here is CASSHDRVGTGTHNEQFF. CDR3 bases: TGTGCCAGCAGCCACGACCGAGTAGGGACAGGGACCCACAATGAGCAGTTCTTC.